The clone carrying this T cell receptor (beta chain) was recorded a few times. These data originate in a study of T-cell memory formation after mild COVID-19. cDNA libraries for TCR alpha and TCR beta, carrying sample barcodes and UMIs, came from 5'RACE with constant-segment primers. MiXCR was run by TCRdb on the 5' RACE reads, yielding one entry per CDR3 protein. The sample records hundreds of thousands of distinct CDR3 sequences, approximately 15% being singletons. Germline-derived CDR1 and CDR2 are SEHNR and FQNEAQ (reference sequence). The ends lost 4 bases at V and 7 bases at J; junction bases unmatched: 8. The CDR3 extends over 14 amino acids.

Sequenced sample: PBMCs or a T cell subset sorted from them (not recorded which). This receptor was identified in an adult woman who had mild COVID-19 (a few samples of this study predate the infection). Cell type and time point are not known. The chain recombines TRBV7-9 with TRBJ1-1; 8 nucleotides line up with TRBD1. The CDR3 loop reads CASSSRRTGIEAFF. As DNA, the CDR3 is TGTGCCAGCAGCTCGCGAAGGACAGGGATTGAAGCTTTCTTT.